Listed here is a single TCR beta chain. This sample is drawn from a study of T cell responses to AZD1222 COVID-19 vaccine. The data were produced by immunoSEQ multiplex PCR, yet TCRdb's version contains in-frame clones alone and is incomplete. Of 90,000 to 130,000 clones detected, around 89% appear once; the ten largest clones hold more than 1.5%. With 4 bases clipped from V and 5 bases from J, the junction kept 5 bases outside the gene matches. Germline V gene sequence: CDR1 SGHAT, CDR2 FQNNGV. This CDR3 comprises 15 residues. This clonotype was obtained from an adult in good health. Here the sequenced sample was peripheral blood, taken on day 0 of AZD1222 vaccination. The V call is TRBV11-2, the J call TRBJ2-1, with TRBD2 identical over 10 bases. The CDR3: CASSSLAGVNNEQFF. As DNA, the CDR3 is TGTGCCAGCAGCTCTCTAGCGGGAGTTAACAATGAGCAGTTCTTC.